This TCR beta chain was profiled in a study of control samples from healthy donors and cancer patients. The junction had 10 bases not matched to a gene; V was cut back by 8 bases and J by 8 bases. This CDR3 has 14 residues. Germline CDR1 is KGHSH and CDR2 is LQKENI. The assay was immunoSEQ multiplex PCR, and TCRdb's table has in-frame clones only and misses some. The sample holds some 140,000 clones, around nine tenths seen once. The specimen sequenced was blood. The TCR originated in a man aged 25-45 years in good health. J is TRBJ1-2 and V is TRBV18, with TRBD1 matching over 11 bases. The DNA for the CDR3 is TGTGCCAGCCTTTTTGGACAGGGGGCGGAAGGCTACACCTTC. Translation gives CASLFGQGAEGYTF.